Each of the 11 T cell receptor beta chains below was sequenced from the same sample in a study of T cell changes during pregnancy in multiple sclerosis. TCRdb keeps only in-frame clones here, not all; method: immunoSEQ multiplex PCR. This table has tens of thousands of clones, around 90% appearing once. The sample was peripheral blood, taken before pregnancy. These receptors were obtained from a female donor with multiple sclerosis, enrolled in a pregnancy study.

This chain joins TRBV7-8 and TRBJ2-2; D is uncertain. V was clipped by 4 bases and J by 5 bases, with 5 bases between them. The CDR3 is 12 residues long. Germline V gives CDR1 SGHVS, CDR2 FQNEAQ. CDR3 DNA sequence: TGTGCCAGCAGCTCCAAAACCGGGGAGCTGTTTTTT. Amino acids: CASSSKTGELFF.

This rearrangement joins TRBV27 to TRBJ1-3; 7 nucleotides align to TRBD1. This CDR3 contains 17 residues. CDR1 MNHEY and CDR2 SMNVEV come from the germline V gene (reference sequence). The V and J ends lost 2 bases and 3 bases, in that order; junction bases with no gene match: 10. The CDR3 spells CASSLLPGTAFGNTIYF. CDR3 bases: TGTGCCAGCAGTTTACTGCCCGGGACAGCCTTTGGAAACACCATATATTTT.

The V and J genes are TRBV18 and TRBJ1-3; possible D gene TRBD1, 6 bases. Germline V gene sequence: CDR1 KGHSH, CDR2 LQKENI. V was shortened by 1 base and J by 4 bases, with 14 bases between the two germline ends. The CDR3 runs to 16 residues. CDR3 sequence (DNA): TGTGCCAGCTCACCACTCCCACAGGGCTCAGGAAACACCATATATTTT. It translates to CASSPLPQGSGNTIYF.

The rearrangement links TRBV29-1 to TRBJ2-5, with D tentatively TRBD1 (5 bases). Between the trimmed V and J ends, which lost 4 bases and 5 bases, there was a span of 11 bases. The germline CDR1 and CDR2 sequences are SQVTM and ANQGSEA. The CDR3 covers 12 residues. The CDR3 nucleotides read TGCAGCGTTGGACAGTCTCGTGAGACCCAGTACTTC. It specifies CSVGQSRETQYF.

The chain joins TRBV7-8 to TRBJ1-1, with 9 bases that match TRBD1. CDR1 SGHVS and CDR2 FQNEAQ come from the germline V gene. Germline trimming cut 1 base from V and 4 bases from J; bases unmatched to any gene: 4. The CDR3 sequence is 15 residues long. The CDR3 DNA reads TGTGCCAGCAGCTTAGTGGGACAGGGCCGCACTGAAGCTTTCTTT. Its translation: CASSLVGQGRTEAFF.

This rearrangement joins TRBV27 to TRBJ1-5, with TRBD1 matching 7 bases. V lost 6 bases to trimming and J lost 3 bases; unmatched junction nucleotides: 5. Per germline, CDR1 MNHEY and CDR2 SMNVEV (reference sequence). This CDR3 has 14 residues. CDR3 bases: TGTGCCAGCAGACGGACAGGCATCAATCAGCCCCAGCATTTT. It is translated as CASRRTGINQPQHF.

The V and J genes are TRBV7-9 and TRBJ1-2; 10 bases match TRBD1. The length of the CDR3 is 12 residues. Germline V CDR1 and CDR2: SEHNR, FQNEAQ (reference sequence). V lost 8 bases to trimming and J lost 3 bases; unmatched junction nucleotides: 0. The CDR3 is CASGTGDYGYTF. CDR3 coding DNA: TGTGCCAGCGGGACAGGGGACTATGGCTACACCTTC.

The genes are TRBV7-6 and TRBJ2-1, with D tentatively TRBD2 (5 bases). This CDR3 contains 15 residues. The germline CDR1 and CDR2 sequences are SGHVS and FNYEAQ. V was shortened by 5 bases and J by 3 bases, with 14 bases between the two germline ends. The DNA of the CDR3 is TGTGCCAGCAGCCCAACCCGGGGATTCTACAATGAGCAGTTCTTC. It encodes CASSPTRGFYNEQFF.

The rearrangement joins TRBV27 to TRBJ1-5; D uncertain. Germline lookup yields CDR1 MNHEY and CDR2 SMNVEV (reference sequence). Trimming shortened V by 0 bases and J by 1 base, and 7 bases separated the two germline ends. This CDR3 contains 15 residues. The CDR3 here is CASSLSARSNQPQHF. For the CDR3, the DNA is TGTGCCAGCAGTTTATCCGCCAGGAGCAATCAGCCCCAGCATTTT.

This CDR3 reads CASSLSPYRTSGRAKGGTQYF. As DNA, the CDR3 is TGTGCCAGCAGCTTATCCCCCTATCGTACTAGCGGGAGGGCTAAGGGGGGAACCCAGTACTTC. The genes are TRBV7-6 and TRBJ2-5; TRBD2 aligns across 13 bases. In germline, CDR1 is SGHVS, CDR2 FNYEAQ. This CDR3 contains 21 residues. The V segment lost 2 bases and the J segment 8 bases; nucleotides outside the gene matches: 23.

The chain joins TRBV5-3 to TRBJ1-2, with 9 bases aligning to TRBD1. TRBV5-3 is marked as an open reading frame, function uncertain. After removal of 5 bases from V and 6 bases from J, the junction contained 14 bases not matched to a gene. The CDR3 has 16 amino acids. CDR3: CARSTDEDRGLHGYTF. CDR3 nucleotides: TGTGCCAGAAGTACCGATGAGGACAGGGGACTTCATGGCTACACCTTC.